This TCR beta chain was captured by sequencing in a study of control samples from healthy donors and cancer patients. Only in-frame clones appear in the TCRdb table, and some are missing; sequencing was by immunoSEQ multiplex PCR. The table shows 35,000 to 50,000 clones, with around 94% occurring only once. The CDR3 is 12 amino acids. The V gene's germline CDR1 is SGHTA and CDR2 FQGNSA. The V and J ends lost 8 bases and 4 bases respectively, with 9 bases between them. The receptor's source is a man in his 60s in good health. Sequenced material: blood. J is TRBJ2-1 and V is TRBV7-2; D remains ambiguous. CDR3 protein: CASRADYNEQFF. CDR3 nucleotides: TGTGCCAGCCGGGCGGATTACAATGAGCAGTTCTTC.